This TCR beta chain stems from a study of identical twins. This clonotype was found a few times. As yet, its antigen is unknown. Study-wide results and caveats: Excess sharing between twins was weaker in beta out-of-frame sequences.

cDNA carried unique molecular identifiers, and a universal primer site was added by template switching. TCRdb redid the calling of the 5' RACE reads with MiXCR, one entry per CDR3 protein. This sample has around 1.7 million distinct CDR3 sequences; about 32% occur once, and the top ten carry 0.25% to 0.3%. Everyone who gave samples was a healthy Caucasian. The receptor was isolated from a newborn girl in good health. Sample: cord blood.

The CDR3 DNA follows: TGCGCCAGCAGCCTACTCCGACAGACCCAAGAGACCCAGTACTTC. Translated: CASSLLRQTQETQYF. The V gene is TRBV4-1, the J gene TRBJ2-5; a weak D match, TRBD1 (5 bases). V was trimmed by 4 bases and J by 1 base, leaving 13 bases between them. The CDR3 totals 15 residues. Looked up from germline, CDR1 is MGHRA and CDR2 is YSYEKL.